This T cell receptor (beta chain) appears in the sequencing data of a study of T cell changes during pregnancy in multiple sclerosis. Measured with immunoSEQ multiplex PCR; TCRdb has only the in-frame clones, and not every one. The data show 24,000 or so clones, 86% seen once. In this sample, this clone turned up once. J gave up 4 bases and V 6 bases, and 6 bases lay outside the gene matches. Germline values: CDR1 LNHDA, CDR2 SQIVND (reference sequence). This CDR3 region has 14 residues. The genes are TRBV19 and TRBJ2-7; 10 bases are shared with TRBD1. The TCR comes from a female donor in good health, enrolled as a control in a pregnancy study. The starting material was CD8+ T cells from peripheral blood mononuclear cells, obtained in the first trimester of pregnancy. CDR3 loop: CASSPTDRGYEQYF. CDR3 DNA: TGTGCCAGTAGCCCTACGGACAGGGGGTACGAGCAGTACTTC.